These 25 T cell receptor beta chains were all obtained from the same sample, sequenced in a study of T-cell memory formation after mild COVID-19. TCRdb re-called the 5' RACE reads through MiXCR, storing one row per CDR3 protein. This sample carries 350,000 to 450,000 distinct CDR3 sequences, around 18% of them seen once, and the ten largest clones take 8.4%. The material sequenced was PBMCs or a T cell subset sorted from them (not recorded which). These receptors came from an adult woman who had mild COVID-19 (a few samples of this study predate the infection). Cell type and time point are not known.

This clonotype was detected a few times. CDR3 residues: CASSTSGGATEAFF. DNA for the CDR3: TGTGCCAGCAGCACCTCAGGGGGCGCGACTGAAGCTTTCTTT. The J gene is TRBJ1-1, the V gene TRBV13; 8 bases match TRBD1. The germline CDR1 and CDR2 sequences are PRHDT and FYEKMQ (reference sequence). The CDR3 consists of 14 residues. V shed 5 bases, J shed 5 bases, and the junction held 7 bases outside the gene matches.

This clonotype was seen more than once but under ten times. The V gene is TRBV4-1, the J gene TRBJ2-3; no clear D gene. Germline V CDR1 and CDR2: MGHRA, YSYEKL. V lost 1 base and J lost 5, with 16 bases in between. CDR3 size: 16 residues. The DNA of the CDR3 is TGCGCCAGCAGCCAAGTCTCGTTTGTCAGAGGAGATACGCAGTATTTT. This translates into CASSQVSFVRGDTQYF.

The V call is TRBV19, the J call TRBJ2-7; D unclear. Germline values: CDR1 LNHDA, CDR2 SQIVND (reference sequence). V was clipped by 6 bases and J by 6 bases, with 18 bases between them. The CDR3 extends over 14 amino acids. This CDR3 reads CASRPGLQVGEQYF. The DNA of the CDR3 is TGTGCCAGTAGGCCGGGCCTCCAGGTGGGCGAGCAGTACTTC.

The chain uses TRBV7-8 and TRBJ2-7; unclear D gene. The CDR3 covers 15 residues. Germline assignment: CDR1 SGHVS and CDR2 FQNEAQ. V lost 4 bases and J lost 6, with 19 bases in between. The CDR3 nucleotides read TGTGCCAGCAGCTCTAAAACCAGGCAGGCGGCCGAGCAGTACTTC. This codes for CASSSKTRQAAEQYF.

The rearrangement uses TRBV24-1 and TRBJ2-7; no clear D gene. Trimming left V 3 bases short and J 4 bases short, with 6 bases between. This CDR3 has 12 residues. Germline assignment: CDR1 KGHDR and CDR2 SFDVKD. CDR3: CATSDPGYEQYF. The CDR3 DNA is TGTGCCACCAGTGATCCAGGATACGAGCAGTACTTC.

A few counts support this clonotype. This chain joins TRBV6-5 and TRBJ2-1; 7 bases are shared with TRBD2. Germline CDR1 reads MNHEY; CDR2 reads SVGAGI. Trimming removed 6 bases from V and 7 bases from J; junction bases left unmatched: 6. The CDR3 has 13 residues. CDR3 in DNA: TGTGCCAGCAGGTGGGGGGGTGCAAATGAGCAGTTCTTC. It is translated as CASRWGGANEQFF.

This clonotype occurred many times. This chain connects TRBV4-1 to TRBJ2-1; 10 bases match TRBD1. The V gene's germline CDR1 is MGHRA and CDR2 YSYEKL. V shed 1 base and J 4 bases; nucleotides not matched to a gene: 4. The CDR3 extends over 16 amino acids. The CDR3 DNA sequence: TGCGCCAGCAGCCAAGGTCGGGGACAGGGGTACAATGAGCAGTTCTTC. Translated, it gives CASSQGRGQGYNEQFF.

This clonotype was seen a few times. The rearrangement links TRBV4-1 to TRBJ2-5; 7 bases are shared with TRBD2. CDR1 and CDR2 (germline): MGHRA, YSYEKL. V shed 6 bases, J shed 4 bases, and the junction held 11 bases outside the gene matches. The CDR3 is 15 amino acids. The CDR3 coding sequence is TGCGCCAGCAGACGACTAGCCGGAGGTCGAGAGACCCAGTACTTC. As protein: CASRRLAGGRETQYF.

The chain joins TRBV18 to TRBJ1-3, with D unclear. V was clipped by 3 bases and J by 2 bases, with 17 bases between them. The CDR3 extends over 17 amino acids. Germline lookup yields CDR1 KGHSH and CDR2 LQKENI. CDR3 sequence: CASSPLAARYPGNTIYF. The CDR3 nucleotides are TGTGCCAGCTCACCCCTGGCCGCCAGATACCCTGGAAACACCATATATTTT.

The gene calls are TRBV5-6 and TRBJ1-2; D is possibly TRBD1 (6 bases). Between the trimmed V and J ends, which lost 3 bases and 5 bases, there was a span of 20 bases. CDR1 is SGHDT, CDR2 YYEEEE, per germline. The CDR3 is 16 residues long. The chain's CDR3 is CASSWRRTGRGYGYTF. The DNA of the CDR3 is TGTGCCAGCAGCTGGCGTCGGACGGGGAGGGGGTATGGCTACACCTTC.

This clonotype was seen at least ten times. The V and J genes are TRBV6-5 and TRBJ1-1; D is unresolved. The V gene lost 0 bases and the J gene lost 0 bases, with 11 bases spanning the gap. Germline V lookup: CDR1 MNHEY, CDR2 SVGAGI. CDR3 length equals 16 residues. CDR3 bases: TGTGCCAGCAGTTACTCGAGGGAGAGTATGAACACTGAAGCTTTCTTT. This translates into CASSYSRESMNTEAFF.

The chain is built from TRBV2 and TRBJ1-3, with D possibly TRBD1 on 6 matching bases. Trimming stripped 4 bases from V and 2 bases from J, with 12 bases between. The germline V gene encodes CDR1 SNHLY and CDR2 FYNNEI. The CDR3 is made up of 15 amino acids. CDR3 residues: CASSAQGSPGNTIYF. The CDR3 coding sequence is TGTGCCAGCAGTGCTCAGGGGTCCCCTGGAAACACCATATATTTT.

This clonotype appeared a few times. The V and J genes are TRBV25-1 and TRBJ1-1; D is unresolved. The germline V gene encodes CDR1 MGHDK and CDR2 SYGVNS. The V gene lost 4 bases and the J gene lost 7 bases, with 10 bases spanning the gap. The CDR3 extends over 12 amino acids. The CDR3, as DNA: TGTGCCAGCAGTGGGGGATGGAATGAAGCTTTCTTT. This sequence encodes CASSGGWNEAFF.

This rearrangement joins TRBV7-9 to TRBJ1-1; no clear D. V was trimmed by 8 bases and J by 6 bases, leaving 7 bases between them. Per the germline V gene, CDR1 is SEHNR and CDR2 is FQNEAQ (reference sequence). The CDR3 consists of 10 residues. CDR3: CASRVPEAFF. The CDR3 DNA reads as TGTGCCAGCCGCGTCCCTGAAGCTTTCTTT. Drawing the rest from reference TRBV7-9 and TRBJ1-1, the complete variable domain is DTGVSQNPRHKITKRGQNVTFRCDPISEHNRLYWYRQTLGQGPEFLTYFQNEAQLEKSRLLSDRFSAERPKGSFSTLEIQRTEQGDSAMYLCASRVPEAFFGQGTRLTVV.

CDR3 protein: CSASRGVDEQYF. For the CDR3, the DNA is TGCAGCGCCTCTCGGGGAGTGGACGAGCAGTACTTC. This chain links TRBV29-1 with TRBJ2-7; maybe TRBD2 (5 bases). The V gene's germline CDR1 is SQVTM and CDR2 ANQGSEA. Trimming left V 7 bases short and J 5 bases short, with 15 bases between. The CDR3 sequence is 12 residues long.

This clonotype was seen more than once but under ten times. The V call is TRBV5-1, the J call TRBJ2-7; the match to TRBD2 covers 12 bases. The V gene end was trimmed by 0 bases and the J gene end by 0 bases; junction bases not matched to a gene: 7. CDR3 size: 18 residues. Looked up from germline, CDR1 is SGHRS and CDR2 is YFSETQ. The CDR3 region has the DNA TGCGCCAGCAGCTTGGCCACTAGCGGGGGGCTCAACTCCTACGAGCAGTACTTC. Protein: CASSLATSGGLNSYEQYF.

The J gene is TRBJ1-5, the V gene TRBV19; no firm D call. CDR1 and CDR2 (germline): LNHDA, SQIVND (reference sequence). The germline V and J ends were trimmed by 5 bases and 6 bases, with 11 bases remaining between them. This CDR3 spans 13 amino acids. This CDR3 reads CASSPRESQPQHF. CDR3 nucleotides: TGTGCCAGTAGTCCCCGAGAGTCTCAGCCCCAGCATTTT.

This clonotype was detected only a few times. This chain uses TRBV6-2 or TRBV6-3 with TRBJ2-5; D might be TRBD2 (6 bases). The CDR3 extends over 14 amino acids. The germline V and J ends were trimmed by 8 bases and 2 bases, with 15 bases remaining between them. CDR1 and CDR2 from the germline V gene are MNHEY and SVGEGT. The CDR3 DNA follows: TGTGCCAGCCGACCTGGAGGGCGGCAAGAGACCCAGTACTTC. The encoded protein is CASRPGGRQETQYF.

In this sample, this clonotype turned up many times. This chain joins TRBV2 and TRBJ2-3, with a possible D match to TRBD1 (6 bases). Per germline, CDR1 SNHLY and CDR2 FYNNEI. Trimming took off 6 bases at V and 1 base at J, with 14 bases between the two ends. The CDR3 covers 15 residues. CDR3 DNA sequence: TGTGCCAGCAGCAAACGGACAGCCGGCACAGATACGCAGTATTTT. Amino acids: CASSKRTAGTDTQYF.

This clonotype occurred a few times. The chain carries TRBV11-2 and TRBJ1-2, with a weak D call TRBD1 (5 bases). CDR1 SGHAT and CDR2 FQNNGV come from the germline V gene. This CDR3 comprises 13 residues. V gave up 1 base and J gave up 13 bases, with 16 bases separating them. The CDR3 spells CASSLAGPRGGTF. The DNA for the CDR3 is TGTGCCAGCAGCTTAGCTGGCCCGAGGGGCGGCACCTTC.

V gene TRBV11-2 combines with J gene TRBJ2-3; tentatively, D is TRBD2 (6 bases). Per the germline V gene, CDR1 is SGHAT and CDR2 is FQNNGV. The CDR3 is made up of 14 amino acids. Trimming cost V 1 base and J 5 bases, with 10 bases left between them. CDR3 residues: CASSLAGVGDTQYF. The CDR3, as DNA: TGTGCCAGCAGCTTAGCGGGAGTTGGAGATACGCAGTATTTT.

The CDR3 reads CASSRGGDPHEQFF. CDR3 DNA sequence: TGTGCCAGCAGCCGGGGGGGGGATCCCCATGAGCAGTTCTTC. The genes are TRBV25-1 and TRBJ2-1, with 8 bases matching TRBD2. The germline V gene has CDR1 MGHDK and CDR2 SYGVNS. The CDR3 is 14 amino acids. J gave up 8 bases and V 6 bases, and 9 bases lay outside the gene matches.

The table lists this clonotype with a few counts. The chain is built from TRBV20-1 and TRBJ2-1; D possibly corresponds to TRBD2 (5 bases). V lost 0 bases and J lost 4, with 16 bases in between. Germline CDR1 DFQATT, CDR2 SNEGSKA (reference sequence). This CDR3 is built from 16 residues. The CDR3 DNA sequence: TGCAGTGCTAGAGATCTCAGCGGTCAGTGGTACAATGAGCAGTTCTTC. Amino acids: CSARDLSGQWYNEQFF.

This clonotype was counted only a few times. Relative to the germline gene, one junction end is altered; a read error may explain this. The CDR3 sequence is CASSDPTGFIRLF. The CDR3 DNA reads TGTGCCAGCAGCGACCCGACAGGGTTTATTCGACTCTTC. The chain has TRBV5-6 and TRBJ2-1; 7 nucleotides match TRBD1. Germline V CDR1 and CDR2: SGHDT, YYEEEE. The CDR3 sequence is 13 residues long.

This clonotype was seen ten or more times. The chain recombines TRBV7-6 with TRBJ2-5; D possibly corresponds to TRBD2 (6 bases). This CDR3 has 14 residues. V gave up 2 bases and J gave up 4 bases, with 11 bases separating them. Germline values: CDR1 SGHVS, CDR2 FNYEAQ. CDR3 bases: TGTGCCAGCAGCTTAACGGGAGTTGGAGAGACCCAGTACTTC. As protein: CASSLTGVGETQYF.